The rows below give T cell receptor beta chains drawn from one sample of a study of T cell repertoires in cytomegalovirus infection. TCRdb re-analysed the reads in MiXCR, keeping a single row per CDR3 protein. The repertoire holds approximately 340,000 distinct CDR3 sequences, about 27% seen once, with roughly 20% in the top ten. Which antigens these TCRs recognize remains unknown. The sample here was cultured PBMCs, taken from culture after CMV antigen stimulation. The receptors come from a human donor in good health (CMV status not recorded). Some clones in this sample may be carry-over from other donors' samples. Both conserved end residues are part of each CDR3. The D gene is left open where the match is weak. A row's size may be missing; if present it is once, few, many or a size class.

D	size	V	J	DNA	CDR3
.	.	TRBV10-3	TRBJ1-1	TGTGCCATCAGTGCCGCCCGGGCGGCTGAAGCTTTCTTT	CAISAARAAEAFF
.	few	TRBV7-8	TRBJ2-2	TGTGCCAGCAGCTTTCAGTCCGGGGAGCTGTTTTTT	CASSFQSGELFF
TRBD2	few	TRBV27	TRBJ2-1	TGTGCCAGCAGTTTATTGGGTAGCGGGAGGGCCCGTAATGAGCAGTTCTTC	CASSLLGSGRARNEQFF
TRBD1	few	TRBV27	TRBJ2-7	TGTGCCAGCAGTTTATCGATCGGGACAGTTCTCTACGAGCAGTACTTC	CASSLSIGTVLYEQYF
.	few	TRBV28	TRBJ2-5	TGTGCCAGCCGTTCCCACGAGGGTCAAGAAGTTTGGTCAGAGACCCAGTACTTC	CASRSHEGQEVWSETQYF
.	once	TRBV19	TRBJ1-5	TGTGCCAGTAGTACCAGTCCCAATTACAATCAGCCCCAGCATTTT	CASSTSPNYNQPQHF
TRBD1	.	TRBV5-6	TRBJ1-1	TGTGCCAGCAGCTTGGGGCCTACAGGGGAAACTGAAGCTTTCTTT	CASSLGPTGETEAFF
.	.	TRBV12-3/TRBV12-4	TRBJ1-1	TGTGCCAGCATTGGACAGTCGAACACTGAAGCTTTCTTT	CASIGQSNTEAFF
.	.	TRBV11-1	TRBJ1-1	TGTGCCAGCTCACGAGAAGGACTGAACACTGAAGCTTTCTTT	CASSREGLNTEAFF
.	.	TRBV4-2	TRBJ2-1	TGTGCCAGCAGCCGGAATTGGGACATCTCCTACAATGAGCAGTTCTTC	CASSRNWDISYNEQFF
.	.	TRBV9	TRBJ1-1	TGTGCCAGCAGCGTAGGGGGTCGCACTGAAGCTTTCTTT	CASSVGGRTEAFF
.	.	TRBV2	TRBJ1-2	TGTGCCAGCAGTGCTGGCAGAAGCCACTATGGCTACACCTTC	CASSAGRSHYGYTF
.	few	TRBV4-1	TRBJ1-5	TGCGCCAGCAGCCAAGATTGGGGAAGCAATCAGCCCCAGCATTTT	CASSQDWGSNQPQHF
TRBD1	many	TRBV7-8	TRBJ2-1	TGTGCCAGCAGCTTAGGGACAGGTGTACCTCTAACTGAGCAGTTCTTC	CASSLGTGVPLTEQFF
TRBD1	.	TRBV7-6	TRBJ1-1	TGTGCCAGCAGCTTACAGGCAGGGGGGGGGACTGAAGCTTTCTTT	CASSLQAGGGTEAFF
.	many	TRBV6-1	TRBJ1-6	TGTGCCAGCATAGGAGAGCTCTATAATTCACCCCTCCACTTT	CASIGELYNSPLHF
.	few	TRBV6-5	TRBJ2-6	TGTGCCAGCAGTTACTCGGTAGTTGGGGCCAACGTCCTGACTTTC	CASSYSVVGANVLTF
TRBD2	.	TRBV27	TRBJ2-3	TGTGCCAGTTTGCCTCGGGGGGGCACAGATACGCAGTATTTT	CASLPRGGTDTQYF
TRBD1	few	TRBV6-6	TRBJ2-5	TGTGCCAGCAGTTACCGACAGGGGACCCAGTACTTC	CASSYRQGTQYF
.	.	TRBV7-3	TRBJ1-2	TGTGCCAGCAGCCCAGAGGCAGGCGGCTATGGCTACACCTTC	CASSPEAGGYGYTF
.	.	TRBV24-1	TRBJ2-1	TGTGCCACCAGTGATTGGGCTAACAATGAGCAGTTCTTC	CATSDWANNEQFF
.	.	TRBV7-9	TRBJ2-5	TGTGCCACGACCGAAGAGGTTGCCCAGTACTTC	CATTEEVAQYF